A single sample is the source of the 17 T cell receptor beta chains below, sequenced in a study of T cell responses to AZD1222 COVID-19 vaccine. Method: immunoSEQ multiplex PCR; TCRdb's copy keeps in-frame clones and lacks some. This sample carries about 170,000 clones, about 90% of them seen once, and the ten largest clones take 2.6%. Sequences were derived from peripheral blood, sampled on day 0 of AZD1222 vaccination. The receptors were sampled from an adult in good health.

The chain has TRBV2 and TRBJ1-1; D is unclear. This CDR3 has 14 residues. The V gene's germline CDR1 is SNHLY and CDR2 FYNNEI. V dropped 4 bases and J dropped 3 bases, with 12 bases sitting between them. The CDR3 sequence is CASSGPRWDTEAFF. The DNA of the CDR3 is TGTGCCAGCAGTGGGCCCAGATGGGACACTGAAGCTTTCTTT.

This clone was counted between two and nine times. The CDR3 protein is CAWSAGVLGPQHF. The CDR3 DNA is TGTGCCTGGAGTGCAGGGGTTTTAGGGCCCCAGCATTTT. This chain links TRBV30 with TRBJ1-5; tentative D call: TRBD1 (6 bases). The CDR3 extends over 13 amino acids. V lost 1 base to trimming and J lost 9 bases, with 13 bases between them. Germline V CDR1 and CDR2: GTSNPN, SVGIG (reference sequence). The full variable domain, with the rest looked up from reference TRBV30 and TRBJ1-5, is SQTIHQWPATLVQPVGSPLSLECTVEGTSNPNLYWYRQAAGRGLQLLFYSVGIGQISSEVPQNLSASRPQDRQFILSSKKLLLSDSGFYLCAWSAGVLGPQHFGDGTRLSIL.

This clone appeared a few times. The chain carries TRBV29-1 and TRBJ2-2, with TRBD2 matching over 11 bases. J was trimmed by 5 bases and V by 5 bases; bases with no gene match: 4. Germline lookup yields CDR1 SQVTM and CDR2 ANQGSEA. This CDR3 region has 14 residues. The CDR3 is CSVQLAGVTGELFF. The CDR3 nucleotides read TGCAGCGTTCAACTAGCGGGAGTTACCGGGGAGCTGTTTTTT.

The J gene is TRBJ1-6, the V gene TRBV30; D perhaps matches TRBD1 (5 bases). Trimming left V 0 bases short and J 8 bases short, with 8 bases between. Per the germline V gene, CDR1 is GTSNPN and CDR2 is SVGIG (reference sequence). The CDR3 has 13 residues. The CDR3 region is CAWSVREDSPLHF. The CDR3 DNA sequence: TGTGCCTGGAGTGTCAGGGAGGATTCACCCCTCCACTTT.

The genes are TRBV4-1 and TRBJ1-1, with D perhaps TRBD1 (5 bases). CDR3 length: 15 amino acids. Trimming stripped 3 bases from V and 2 bases from J, with 13 bases between. CDR1 is MGHRA and CDR2 is YSYEKL in the germline V gene. The CDR3 reads CASSHPGLENTEAFF. The CDR3 nucleotides read TGCGCCAGCAGCCACCCAGGGTTAGAAAACACTGAAGCTTTCTTT.

This sequence joins TRBV20-1 and TRBJ1-1, with D possibly matching TRBD1 (6 bases). The CDR3 runs 16 residues. Trimming removed 3 bases from V and 1 base from J, with 18 bases in between. Germline V gene lookup returns CDR1 DFQATT and CDR2 SNEGSKA (reference sequence). The CDR3: CSASDLRQGKNTEAFF. CDR3 coding DNA: TGCAGTGCTAGTGACCTCCGGCAGGGGAAGAACACTGAAGCTTTCTTT.

J is TRBJ2-2 and V is TRBV9; the D gene is possibly TRBD1 (5 bases). This CDR3 is 15 amino acids long. V lost 3 bases to trimming and J lost 1 base, with 10 bases between them. Germline values: CDR1 SGDLS, CDR2 YYNGEE. CDR3 in DNA: TGTGCCAGCAGCGAGGGGCAGCTGAACACCGGGGAGCTGTTTTTT. It codes for CASSEGQLNTGELFF.

The genes are TRBV6-1 and TRBJ2-3; weak D call: TRBD1 (6 bases). The length of the CDR3 is 14 residues. The germline gives CDR1 MNHNS, CDR2 SASEGT. Trimming took off 3 bases at V and 2 bases at J, with 9 bases between the two ends. CDR3 coding DNA: TGTGCCAGCAGTGACAGGGGCGTCACAGATACGCAGTATTTT. As protein: CASSDRGVTDTQYF.

This chain links TRBV11-2 with TRBJ2-7, with D tentatively TRBD1 (5 bases). Between the trimmed V and J ends, which lost 5 bases and 2 bases, there was a span of 16 bases. Germline values: CDR1 SGHAT, CDR2 FQNNGV. The CDR3 totals 15 residues. In DNA, the CDR3 is TGTGCCAGCAGCGAGACAGATGCCCCTGCCTACGAGCAGTACTTC. Translation: CASSETDAPAYEQYF.

This chain connects TRBV29-1 to TRBJ2-1, with 9 bases lining up with TRBD1. Per germline, CDR1 SQVTM and CDR2 ANQGSEA. V lost 6 bases to trimming and J lost 6 bases; unmatched junction nucleotides: 9. The CDR3 is made up of 14 amino acids. This chain's CDR3 is CSVRQGGLVNEQFF. The DNA for the CDR3 is TGCAGCGTCCGACAGGGGGGCCTTGTCAATGAGCAGTTCTTC.

V gene TRBV6-6 combines with J gene TRBJ1-3; a possible D gene is TRBD1 (6 bases). The CDR3 has 15 residues. V lost 2 bases and J 0 bases, leaving 8 bases between the germline ends. Germline V lookup: CDR1 MNHNY, CDR2 SVGAGI (reference sequence). The CDR3 loop reads CASSYRGLSGNTIYF. The CDR3 region has the DNA TGTGCCAGCAGTTACCGGGGGCTCTCTGGAAACACCATATATTTT.

The chain recombines TRBV11-3 with TRBJ2-7, with TRBD1 identical over 8 bases. This CDR3 has 14 amino acids. The V gene's germline CDR1 is SGHNT and CDR2 YENEEA. The V segment lost 6 bases and the J segment 1 base; nucleotides outside the gene matches: 5. CDR3: CASRRDRNSYEQYF. CDR3 bases: TGTGCCAGCAGACGGGACAGGAATTCCTACGAGCAGTACTTC.

The chain uses TRBV12-3 or TRBV12-4 and TRBJ1-1; D is uncertain. Trimming shortened V by 4 bases and J by 10 bases, and 10 bases separated the two germline ends. This CDR3 spans 11 amino acids. CDR3 in amino acids: CASSSAFGAFF. In DNA, the CDR3 is TGTGCCAGCAGTTCCGCCTTCGGAGCTTTCTTT.

This clone showed up just once. This chain joins TRBV29-1 and TRBJ2-1, with 10 bases matching TRBD2. The CDR3 has 16 amino acids. V lost 2 bases, J lost 4 bases, and 8 bases stayed unmatched. CDR1 SQVTM and CDR2 ANQGSEA come from the germline V gene. DNA for the CDR3: TGCAGCGTTGAAAGGGGTCCTAGCGGGAGTTACAATGAGCAGTTCTTC. Its translation is CSVERGPSGSYNEQFF.

The rearrangement uses TRBV28 and TRBJ1-5; the match to TRBD1 covers 9 bases. The V segment lost 5 bases and the J segment 6 bases; nucleotides outside the gene matches: 8. Germline V lookup: CDR1 MDHEN, CDR2 SYDVKM. The CDR3 has 15 amino acids. Here the CDR3 DNA reads TGTGCCAGCAGTACCGGGACAGGGCGTCGTCAGCCCCAGCATTTT. This encodes CASSTGTGRRQPQHF.

The genes are TRBV10-2 and TRBJ2-5; a possible D gene is TRBD2 (5 bases). The V and J ends lost 2 bases and 5 bases respectively, with 15 bases between them. The CDR3 extends over 15 amino acids. CDR1 and CDR2 (germline): WSHSY, SAAADI. CDR3 in amino acids: CASSESQDRRETQYF. The CDR3, as DNA: TGCGCCAGCAGTGAGAGCCAGGACCGGAGGGAGACCCAGTACTTC.

The V call is TRBV10-1, the J call TRBJ1-3; 10 nucleotides align to TRBD1. Germline lookup yields CDR1 WNHNN and CDR2 SYGVQD (reference sequence). CDR3 length: 14 amino acids. The V gene end was trimmed by 5 bases and the J gene end by 8 bases; junction bases not matched to a gene: 6. The CDR3 spells CASSKGQGMDTIYF. The CDR3 region has the DNA TGCGCCAGCAGTAAGGGACAGGGGATGGACACCATATATTTT.